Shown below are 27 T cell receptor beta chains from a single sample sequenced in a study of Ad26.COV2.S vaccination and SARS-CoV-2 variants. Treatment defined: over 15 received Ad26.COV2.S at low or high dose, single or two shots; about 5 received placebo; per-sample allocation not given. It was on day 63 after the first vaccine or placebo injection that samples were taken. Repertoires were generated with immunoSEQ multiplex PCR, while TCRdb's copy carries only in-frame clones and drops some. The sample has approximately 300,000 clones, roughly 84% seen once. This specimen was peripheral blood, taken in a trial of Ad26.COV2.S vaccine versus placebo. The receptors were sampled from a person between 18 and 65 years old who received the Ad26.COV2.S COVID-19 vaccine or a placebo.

The CDR3 DNA is TGTGCCAGCAGTTTGGGGGCGTGGCAGGGCTATGGCTACACCTTC. Translation: CASSLGAWQGYGYTF. The rearrangement uses TRBV28 and TRBJ1-2; the D gene is possibly TRBD1 (6 bases). This CDR3 region has 15 residues. V was pared by 3 bases and J by 4 bases, with 15 bases between. The V gene's germline CDR1 is MDHEN and CDR2 SYDVKM.

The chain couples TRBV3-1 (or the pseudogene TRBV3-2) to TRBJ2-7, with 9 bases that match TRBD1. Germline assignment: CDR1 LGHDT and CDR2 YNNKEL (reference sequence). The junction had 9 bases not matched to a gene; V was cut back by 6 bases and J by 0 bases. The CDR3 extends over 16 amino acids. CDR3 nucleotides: TGTGCCAGCAGTCCCACCGGGACAGGGAGCTCCTACGAGCAGTACTTC. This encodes CASSPTGTGSSYEQYF.

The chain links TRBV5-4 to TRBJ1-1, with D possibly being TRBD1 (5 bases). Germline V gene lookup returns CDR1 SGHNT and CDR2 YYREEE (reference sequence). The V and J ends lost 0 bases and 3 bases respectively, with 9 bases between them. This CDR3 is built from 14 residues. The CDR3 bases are TGTGCCAGCAGCTTGGGGAGGGGAGACACTGAAGCTTTCTTT. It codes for CASSLGRGDTEAFF.

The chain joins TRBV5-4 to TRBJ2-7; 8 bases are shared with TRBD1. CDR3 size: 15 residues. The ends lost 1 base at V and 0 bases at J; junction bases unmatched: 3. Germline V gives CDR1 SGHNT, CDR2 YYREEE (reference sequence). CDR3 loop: CASSLSRGPSYEQYF. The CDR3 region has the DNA TGTGCCAGCAGCTTGAGCAGGGGGCCCTCCTACGAGCAGTACTTC. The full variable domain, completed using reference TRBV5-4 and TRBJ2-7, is ETGVTQSPTHLIKTRGQQVTLRCSSQSGHNTVSWYQQALGQGPQFIFQYYREEENGRGNFPPRFSGLQFPNYSSELNVNALELDDSALYLCASSLSRGPSYEQYFGPGTRLTVT.

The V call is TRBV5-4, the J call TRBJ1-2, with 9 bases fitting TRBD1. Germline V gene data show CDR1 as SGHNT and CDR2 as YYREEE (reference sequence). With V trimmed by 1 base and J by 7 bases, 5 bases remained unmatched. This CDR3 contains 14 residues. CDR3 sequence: CASSLSGQGSGYTF. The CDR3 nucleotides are TGTGCCAGCAGCTTGTCCGGACAGGGGTCTGGCTACACCTTC.

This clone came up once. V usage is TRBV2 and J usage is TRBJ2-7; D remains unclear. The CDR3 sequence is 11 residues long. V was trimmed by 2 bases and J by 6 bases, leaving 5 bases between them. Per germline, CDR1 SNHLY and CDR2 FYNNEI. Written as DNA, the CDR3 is TGTGCCAGCAGTGAATTTGGCGAGCAGTACTTC. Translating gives CASSEFGEQYF.

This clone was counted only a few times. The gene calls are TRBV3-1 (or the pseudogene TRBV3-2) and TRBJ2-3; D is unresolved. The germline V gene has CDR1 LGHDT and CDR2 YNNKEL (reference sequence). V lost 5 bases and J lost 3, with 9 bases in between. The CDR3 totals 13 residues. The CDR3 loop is CASSNDLTDTQYF. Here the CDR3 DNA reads TGTGCCAGCAGCAATGACCTGACAGATACGCAGTATTTT.

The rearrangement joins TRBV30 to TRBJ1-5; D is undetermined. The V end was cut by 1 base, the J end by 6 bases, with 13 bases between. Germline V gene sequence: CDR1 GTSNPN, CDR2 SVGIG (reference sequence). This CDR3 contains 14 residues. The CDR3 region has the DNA TGTGCCTGGAGTGCCTGGGGAGGCGGTCAGCCCCAGCATTTT. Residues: CAWSAWGGGQPQHF.

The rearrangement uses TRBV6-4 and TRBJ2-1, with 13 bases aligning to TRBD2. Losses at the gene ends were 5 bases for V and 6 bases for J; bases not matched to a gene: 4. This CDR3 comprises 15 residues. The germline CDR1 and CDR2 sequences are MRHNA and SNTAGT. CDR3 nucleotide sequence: TGTGCCAGCAGTTCCGGGACTAGCGGGGTCAATGAGCAGTTCTTC. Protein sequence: CASSSGTSGVNEQFF.

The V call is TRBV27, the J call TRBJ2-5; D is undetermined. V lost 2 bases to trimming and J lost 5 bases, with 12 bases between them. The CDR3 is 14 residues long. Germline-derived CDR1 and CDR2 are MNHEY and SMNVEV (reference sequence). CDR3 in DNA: TGTGCCAGCAGTTTACTCGGAGAGCTGGAGACCCAGTACTTC. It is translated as CASSLLGELETQYF.

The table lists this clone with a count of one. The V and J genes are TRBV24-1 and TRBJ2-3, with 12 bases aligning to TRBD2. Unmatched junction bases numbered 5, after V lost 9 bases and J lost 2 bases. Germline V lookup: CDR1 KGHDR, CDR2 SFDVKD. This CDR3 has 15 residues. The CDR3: CATPPSGGATDTQYF. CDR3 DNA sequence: TGTGCCACCCCCCCTAGCGGGGGGGCCACAGATACGCAGTATTTT.

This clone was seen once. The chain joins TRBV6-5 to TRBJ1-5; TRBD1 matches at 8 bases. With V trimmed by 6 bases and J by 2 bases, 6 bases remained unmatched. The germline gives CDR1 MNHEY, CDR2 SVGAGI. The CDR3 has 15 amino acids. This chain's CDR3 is CASRSTGARNQPQHF. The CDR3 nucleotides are TGTGCCAGCAGGTCGACAGGGGCCCGCAATCAGCCCCAGCATTTT.

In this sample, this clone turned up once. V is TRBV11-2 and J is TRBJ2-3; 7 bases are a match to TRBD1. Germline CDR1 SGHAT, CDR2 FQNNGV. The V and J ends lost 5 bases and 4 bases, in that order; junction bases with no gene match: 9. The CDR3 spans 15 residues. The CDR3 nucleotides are TGTGCCAGCAGCCCCATAGACAGGGCCCCAGATACGCAGTATTTT. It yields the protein CASSPIDRAPDTQYF.

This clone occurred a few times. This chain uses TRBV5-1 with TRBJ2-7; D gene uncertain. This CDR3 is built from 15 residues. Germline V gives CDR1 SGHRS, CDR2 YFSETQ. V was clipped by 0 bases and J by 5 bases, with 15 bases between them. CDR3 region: CASSLVQNTWNEQYF. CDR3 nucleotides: TGCGCCAGCAGCTTGGTACAGAATACATGGAACGAGCAGTACTTC.

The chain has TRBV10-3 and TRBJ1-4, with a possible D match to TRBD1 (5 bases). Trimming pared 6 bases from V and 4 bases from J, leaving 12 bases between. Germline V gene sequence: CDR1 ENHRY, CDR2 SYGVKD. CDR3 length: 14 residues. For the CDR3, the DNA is TGTGCCATCAGCTCAGGGACCGATAATGAAAAACTGTTTTTT. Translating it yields CAISSGTDNEKLFF.

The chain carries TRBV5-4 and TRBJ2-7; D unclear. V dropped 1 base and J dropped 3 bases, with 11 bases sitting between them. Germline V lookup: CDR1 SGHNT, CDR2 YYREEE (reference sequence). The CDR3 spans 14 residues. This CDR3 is CASSLRGSRYEQYF. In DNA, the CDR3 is TGTGCCAGCAGCTTGCGAGGCTCACGCTACGAGCAGTACTTC.

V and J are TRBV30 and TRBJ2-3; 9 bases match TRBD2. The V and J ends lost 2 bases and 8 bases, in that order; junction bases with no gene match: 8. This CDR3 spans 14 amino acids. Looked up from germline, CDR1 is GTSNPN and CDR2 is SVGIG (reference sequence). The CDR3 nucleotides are TGTGCCTGGAGTCATCTAGCGGGGTCGGGTACGCAGTATTTT. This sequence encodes CAWSHLAGSGTQYF.

The CDR3: CASSPRQGSDTQYF. The CDR3 nucleotides are TGCGCCAGCAGCCCGAGACAGGGGTCAGATACGCAGTATTTT. V usage is TRBV5-1 and J usage is TRBJ2-3; 8 bases map to TRBD1. The CDR3 runs to 14 residues. V lost 4 bases and J lost 4; bases outside the gene matches: 5. Germline V lookup: CDR1 SGHRS, CDR2 YFSETQ. Using reference TRBV5-1 and TRBJ2-3 for the parts outside the CDR3, the full variable domain is KAGVTQTPRYLIKTRGQQVTLSCSPISGHRSVSWYQQTPGQGLQFLFEYFSETQRNKGNFPGRFSGRQFSNSRSEMNVSTLELGDSALYLCASSPRQGSDTQYFGPGTRLTVL.

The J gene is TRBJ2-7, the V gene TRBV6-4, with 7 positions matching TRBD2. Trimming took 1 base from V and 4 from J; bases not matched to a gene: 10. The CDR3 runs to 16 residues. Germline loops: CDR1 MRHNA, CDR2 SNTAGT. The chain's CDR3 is CASSDFTRGEGYEQYF. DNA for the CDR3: TGTGCCAGCAGTGACTTTACTCGGGGGGAGGGATACGAGCAGTACTTC.

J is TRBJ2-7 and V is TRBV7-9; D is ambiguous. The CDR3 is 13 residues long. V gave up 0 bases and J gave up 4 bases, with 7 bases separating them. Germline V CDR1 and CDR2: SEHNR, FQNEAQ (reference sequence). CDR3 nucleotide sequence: TGTGCCAGCAGCTTAGCGCCCGGGTACGAGCAGTACTTC. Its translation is CASSLAPGYEQYF.

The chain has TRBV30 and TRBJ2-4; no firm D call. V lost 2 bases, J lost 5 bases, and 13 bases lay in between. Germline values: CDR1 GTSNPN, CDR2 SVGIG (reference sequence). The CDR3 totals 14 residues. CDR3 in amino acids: CAWSFGGGENIQYF. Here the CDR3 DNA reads TGTGCCTGGAGTTTTGGTGGTGGGGAAAACATTCAGTACTTC.

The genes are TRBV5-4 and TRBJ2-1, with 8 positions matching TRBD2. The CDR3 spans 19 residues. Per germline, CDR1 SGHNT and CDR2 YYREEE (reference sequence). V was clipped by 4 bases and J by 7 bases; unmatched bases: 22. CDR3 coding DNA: TGTGCCAGCAGCCCCAAGAGGGCGGGGGGCCAGGGACTCACTAATGAGCAGTTCTTC. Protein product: CASSPKRAGGQGLTNEQFF.

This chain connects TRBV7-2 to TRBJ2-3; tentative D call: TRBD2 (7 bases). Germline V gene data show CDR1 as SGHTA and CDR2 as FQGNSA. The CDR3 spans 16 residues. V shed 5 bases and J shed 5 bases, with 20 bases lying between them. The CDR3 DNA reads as TGTGCCAGCAGCCCCGATGCGGGGGCCAGGGGAGATACGCAGTATTTT. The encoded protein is CASSPDAGARGDTQYF.

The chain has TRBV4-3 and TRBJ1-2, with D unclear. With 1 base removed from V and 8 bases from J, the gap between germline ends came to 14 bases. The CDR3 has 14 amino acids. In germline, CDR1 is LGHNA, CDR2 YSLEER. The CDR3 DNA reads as TGCGCCAGCAGCCAAGTGGACCGTTCCTCCGGCTACACCTTC. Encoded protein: CASSQVDRSSGYTF.

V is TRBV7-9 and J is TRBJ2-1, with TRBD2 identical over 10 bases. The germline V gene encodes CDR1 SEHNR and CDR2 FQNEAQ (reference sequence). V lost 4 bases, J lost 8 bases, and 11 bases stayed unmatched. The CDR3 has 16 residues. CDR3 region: CASSSLSGGAIDEQFF. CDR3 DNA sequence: TGTGCCAGCAGCTCATTAAGCGGGGGGGCCATCGATGAGCAGTTCTTC.

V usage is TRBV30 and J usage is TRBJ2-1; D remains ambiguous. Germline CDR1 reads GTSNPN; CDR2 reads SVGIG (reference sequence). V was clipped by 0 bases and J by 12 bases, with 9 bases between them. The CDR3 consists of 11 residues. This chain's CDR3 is CAWSVLFRQFF. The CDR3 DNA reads TGTGCCTGGAGTGTATTATTCAGGCAGTTCTTC.

The CDR3 region is CASSGRDGGYTF. CDR3 nucleotides: TGTGCCAGCAGTGGCCGGGACGGCGGCTACACCTTC. The J gene is TRBJ1-2, the V gene TRBV6-4; a weak D match, TRBD1 (5 bases). The CDR3 runs 12 residues. CDR1 and CDR2 (germline): MRHNA, SNTAGT. Trimming shortened V by 4 bases and J by 8 bases, and 11 bases separated the two germline ends.